Listed below are T cell receptor beta chains from one sample, sequenced in a study of blood T cell repertoires in COVID-19. Profiling relied on immunoSEQ multiplex PCR, and the TCRdb table lists in-frame clones only, not all of them. Found here are about 200,000 clones, roughly 80% of them singletons; the top ten hold about 6.5%. The material sequenced was peripheral blood. All receptors come from a middle-aged woman with COVID-19, enrolled during active disease. Each CDR3 is given with its conserved first and last residue. A D gene is named only where the DNA matches it firmly. The size entry is marked missing in some rows and otherwise reads once, few, many or a size class.

TRBJ2-7 | TRBV27 | NA | NA | CASSSKAAISRWTGSYEQYF | TGTGCCAGCAGTTCAAAAGCTGCTATTAGTCGGTGGACGGGATCCTACGAGCAGTACTTC
TRBJ2-7 | TRBV10-2 | NA | NA | CASRASPLGGRAYEQYF | TGCGCCAGCAGGGCGAGTCCCCTAGGAGGCAGAGCCTACGAGCAGTACTTC
TRBJ2-1 | TRBV28 | TRBD2 | few | CASSLLAGGPGNEQFF | TGTGCCAGCAGTTTGCTAGCGGGAGGGCCGGGTAATGAGCAGTTCTTC
TRBJ2-7 | TRBV25-1 | NA | NA | CASSGAGLAYEQYF | TGTGCCAGCAGTGGGGCAGGGTTGGCCTACGAGCAGTACTTC
TRBJ2-1 | TRBV7-2 | TRBD2 | NA | CASSYGGGVDEQFF | TGTGCCAGCAGCTACGGGGGAGGGGTCGATGAGCAGTTCTTC
TRBJ1-1 | TRBV5-4 | NA | many | CASSLGRNTEAFF | TGTGCCAGCAGCCTGGGGAGGAACACTGAAGCTTTCTTT
TRBJ1-2 | TRBV2 | NA | NA | CASSEARVASYGYTF | TGTGCCAGCAGTGAAGCGCGGGTGGCCTCCTATGGCTACACCTTC
TRBJ2-3 | TRBV4-1 | NA | NA | CASSSVTGGRFADTQYF | TGCGCCAGCAGCTCTGTGACTGGGGGCCGGTTTGCAGATACGCAGTATTTT
TRBJ2-7 | TRBV11-2 | TRBD1 | NA | CASSFRTGADYEQYF | TGTGCCAGCAGCTTTCGGACAGGGGCCGACTACGAGCAGTACTTC
TRBJ2-3 | TRBV29-1 | NA | NA | CSVELGGSTDTQYF | TGCAGCGTTGAATTGGGGGGAAGTACAGATACGCAGTATTTT
TRBJ2-1 | TRBV11-2 | NA | NA | CASSLSTSSYNEQFF | TGTGCCAGCAGCCTCTCGACTAGCTCCTACAATGAGCAGTTCTTC
TRBJ1-3 | TRBV6-5 | NA | NA | CASTDSSGNTIYF | TGTGCCAGCACAGACAGCTCTGGAAACACCATATATTTT
TRBJ1-2 | TRBV11-1 | TRBD1 | NA | CASSVDRGGGYTF | TGTGCCAGCAGCGTCGACAGGGGTGGTGGCTACACCTTC
TRBJ1-1 | TRBV25-1 | NA | NA | CASSPYRDPTEAFF | TGTGCCAGCAGTCCGTACAGGGACCCTACTGAAGCTTTCTTT
TRBJ2-5 | TRBV27 | TRBD1 | NA | CASSKRTGQETQYF | TGTGCCAGCAGTAAGAGGACAGGGCAGGAGACCCAGTACTTC
TRBJ2-2 | TRBV30 | NA | NA | CAWKQGPGELFF | TGTGCCTGGAAACAGGGTCCCGGGGAGCTGTTTTTT
TRBJ2-6 | TRBV5-4 | NA | NA | CASSFGGQSFSGANVLTF | TGTGCCAGCAGCTTCGGCGGGCAGAGTTTCTCTGGGGCCAACGTCCTGACTTTC
TRBJ1-5 | TRBV27 | NA | once | CASSFGGSNQPQHF | TGTGCCAGCAGTTTCGGGGGTTCTAATCAGCCCCAGCATTTT
TRBJ2-7 | TRBV4-1 | TRBD2 | NA | CASSQSRSLAAVYEQYF | TGCGCCAGCAGCCAAAGCCGGAGTCTAGCGGCAGTCTACGAGCAGTACTTC
TRBJ2-7 | TRBV5-1 | TRBD1 | NA | CASSLRQGGSEQYF | TGCGCCAGCAGCTTGAGACAGGGGGGGAGCGAGCAGTACTTC
TRBJ2-2 | TRBV5-5 | TRBD2 | NA | CASSQTSVNTGELFF | TGTGCCAGCAGCCAGACTAGCGTGAACACCGGGGAGCTGTTTTTT
TRBJ2-2 | TRBV7-2 | TRBD1 | once | CASSLGDRATGELFF | TGTGCCAGCAGCTTAGGCGACAGGGCCACCGGGGAGCTGTTTTTT
TRBJ2-1 | TRBV7-9 | TRBD2 | NA | CASSLGASGRKGNEQFF | TGTGCCAGCAGCTTAGGGGCTAGCGGGAGGAAAGGCAATGAGCAGTTCTTC
TRBJ1-1 | TRBV25-1 | NA | NA | CASSDGGVDTEAFF | TGTGCCAGCAGTGATGGGGGGGTAGACACTGAAGCTTTCTTT
TRBJ1-4 | TRBV4-2 | NA | NA | CASSQDRTQGGEKLFF | TGTGCCAGCAGCCAGGATCGGACACAAGGGGGTGAAAAACTGTTTTTT
TRBJ2-1 | TRBV7-3 | TRBD2 | NA | CASSLTTSGGANEQFF | TGTGCCAGCAGCCTGACCACTAGCGGGGGGGCAAATGAGCAGTTCTTC